A single sample gave rise to the 27 T cell receptor beta chains below, sequenced in a study of blood T cell repertoires in COVID-19. Generated by immunoSEQ multiplex PCR, the TCRdb table keeps only in-frame clones and is missing some. Of 350,000 to 400,000 clones in the sample, around nine tenths are singletons; the top ten hold 1.2%. Sequenced sample: PBMCs or T cells enriched from blood (not recorded which). The receptors stem from a woman aged 18-29 years who had recovered from COVID-19.

The rearrangement joins TRBV3-1 (or the pseudogene TRBV3-2) to TRBJ2-7; D might be TRBD1 (5 bases). The V and J ends lost 0 bases and 0 bases respectively, with 9 bases between them. Per germline, CDR1 LGHDT and CDR2 YNNKEL (reference sequence). This CDR3 has 15 residues. This CDR3 is CASSQEHRTSYEQYF. The DNA for the CDR3 is TGTGCCAGCAGCCAAGAACACAGGACCTCCTACGAGCAGTACTTC.

This chain links TRBV27 with TRBJ2-7; 7 nucleotides align to TRBD1. Per germline, CDR1 MNHEY and CDR2 SMNVEV (reference sequence). V trimming: 6 bases; J trimming: 1 base; junction bases outside the gene matches: 9. The CDR3 has 15 residues. CDR3 DNA: TGTGCCAGCAGATCTACAGGGGCAGGGTCCTACGAGCAGTACTTC. This sequence encodes CASRSTGAGSYEQYF.

This clone was counted once. The rearrangement joins TRBV9 to TRBJ1-4; 7 nucleotides line up with TRBD1. Trimming removed 10 bases from V and 7 bases from J; junction bases left unmatched: 13. The CDR3 runs to 14 residues. Germline assignment: CDR1 SGDLS and CDR2 YYNGEE. Written as DNA, the CDR3 is TGTGCCGCCCCCATTAAGAACAGGGGTGAAAAACTGTTTTTT. Residues: CAAPIKNRGEKLFF.

The V call is TRBV9, the J call TRBJ1-1, with 9 positions matching TRBD1. CDR1 and CDR2 (germline): SGDLS, YYNGEE. V was clipped by 4 bases and J by 3 bases; unmatched bases: 4. The length of the CDR3 is 14 residues. CDR3 in amino acids: CASSNRGQDTEAFF. The CDR3 DNA follows: TGTGCCAGCAGCAACAGGGGGCAGGACACTGAAGCTTTCTTT.

This clone has just one count. The chain employs TRBV2 and TRBJ2-7, with D uncertain. CDR3 size: 12 residues. Germline CDR1 is SNHLY and CDR2 is FYNNEI. Trimming removed 6 bases at V and 4 bases at J, with 10 bases between. The CDR3 DNA follows: TGTGCCAGCAGCGAGATATTATACGAGCAGTACTTC. Residues: CASSEILYEQYF. The whole variable domain, filled in from reference TRBV2 and TRBJ2-7, reads EPEVTQTPSHQVTQMGQEVILRCVPISNHLYFYWYRQILGQKVEFLVSFYNNEISEKSEIFDDQFSVERPDGSNFTLKIRSTKLEDSAMYFCASSEILYEQYFGPGTRLTVT.

J is TRBJ2-5 and V is TRBV5-1, with D unresolved. The V end was cut by 1 base, the J end by 0 bases, with 10 bases between. Looked up from germline, CDR1 is SGHRS and CDR2 is YFSETQ. The CDR3 spans 15 residues. CDR3 nucleotides: TGCGCCAGCAGCTTGAGCCTGGGCTACCAAGAGACCCAGTACTTC. Amino acid sequence: CASSLSLGYQETQYF.

This clone was seen a single time. The rearrangement joins TRBV18 to TRBJ1-1; D remains unclear. The CDR3 is made up of 14 amino acids. V was trimmed by 5 bases and J by 3 bases, leaving 13 bases between them. Germline values: CDR1 KGHSH, CDR2 LQKENI. The CDR3: CASSTEIVDTEAFF. Here the CDR3 DNA reads TGTGCCAGCTCAACGGAGATTGTTGACACTGAAGCTTTCTTT.

The V call is TRBV28, the J call TRBJ1-2; D is uncertain. V was pared by 5 bases and J by 4 bases, with 8 bases between. This CDR3 contains 12 residues. Germline assignment: CDR1 MDHEN and CDR2 SYDVKM. The CDR3 region has the DNA TGTGCCAGCAGTCCTCGGGTCTATGGCTACACCTTC. Protein product: CASSPRVYGYTF.

The chain recombines TRBV5-1 with TRBJ2-7, with 8 bases matching TRBD1. With V trimmed by 3 bases and J by 2 bases, 4 bases remained unmatched. CDR1 is SGHRS, CDR2 YFSETQ, per germline. The CDR3 loop spans 14 amino acids. CDR3 residues: CASSSGGSTYEQYF. CDR3 sequence (DNA): TGCGCCAGCAGCTCAGGGGGCTCTACCTACGAGCAGTACTTC. The whole variable domain, filled in from reference TRBV5-1 and TRBJ2-7, reads KAGVTQTPRYLIKTRGQQVTLSCSPISGHRSVSWYQQTPGQGLQFLFEYFSETQRNKGNFPGRFSGRQFSNSRSEMNVSTLELGDSALYLCASSSGGSTYEQYFGPGTRLTVT.

This clone was detected only once. CDR3: CASRGPEGYTF. The CDR3 DNA is TGCGCCAGCAGGGGGCCGGAGGGCTACACCTTC. The V and J genes are TRBV10-2 and TRBJ1-2; possible D gene TRBD1, 5 bases. Germline CDR1 reads WSHSY; CDR2 reads SAAADI. This CDR3 is 11 amino acids long. Trimming shortened V by 6 bases and J by 8 bases, and 10 bases separated the two germline ends.

This chain connects TRBV5-4 to TRBJ1-2; 8 positions agree with TRBD1. The CDR3 covers 17 residues. V shed 5 bases, J shed 7 bases, and the junction held 19 bases outside the gene matches. Germline V gene lookup returns CDR1 SGHNT and CDR2 YYREEE (reference sequence). CDR3 amino acids: CASSPGSYGQGSFGYTF. In DNA, the CDR3 is TGTGCCAGCAGTCCGGGTAGTTATGGACAGGGTTCATTTGGCTACACCTTC.

Note on this clone: The identical CDR3 is also encoded by other nucleotide sequences in the sample. The genes are TRBV27 and TRBJ2-7, with a weak D call TRBD1 (6 bases). Germline CDR1 MNHEY, CDR2 SMNVEV (reference sequence). The CDR3 has 14 amino acids. The V gene lost 0 bases and the J gene lost 0 bases, with 6 bases spanning the gap. The CDR3 coding sequence is TGTGCCAGCAGTTTATCGGACAGCTCCTACGAGCAGTACTTC. Its translation: CASSLSDSSYEQYF.

V gene TRBV9 combines with J gene TRBJ1-2; D is unclear. CDR3 length: 14 amino acids. Germline CDR1 and CDR2: SGDLS and YYNGEE. Trimming cost V 0 bases and J 3 bases, with 9 bases left between them. The CDR3 region has the DNA TGTGCCAGCAGCGTAGCGGGGAATGACTATGGCTACACCTTC. Its translation is CASSVAGNDYGYTF. Supplemented by reference TRBV9 and TRBJ1-2, the full variable domain reads DSGVTQTPKHLITATGQRVTLRCSPRSGDLSVYWYQQSLDQGLQFLIQYYNGEERAKGNILERFSAQQFPDLHSELNLSSLELGDSALYFCASSVAGNDYGYTFGSGTRLTVV.

This clone was counted a single time. The chain joins TRBV9 to TRBJ2-3, with 7 bases lining up with TRBD2. CDR1 and CDR2 (germline): SGDLS, YYNGEE. CDR3 length: 16 residues. Trimming cost V 0 bases and J 1 base; bases outside gene matches: 5. CDR3 in amino acids: CASSVGSSGRTDTQYF. The CDR3 DNA reads as TGTGCCAGCAGCGTAGGTTCTAGCGGACGCACAGATACGCAGTATTTT.

The rearrangement uses TRBV5-1 and TRBJ2-7, with TRBD1 matching 7 bases. The germline CDR1 and CDR2 sequences are SGHRS and YFSETQ. There are 15 residues in the CDR3. Trimming at V came to 3 bases and at J to 0 bases, leaving 6 bases not matched to a gene. The CDR3 spells CASSSGQLSSYEQYF. The CDR3 DNA reads as TGCGCCAGCAGCTCGGGACAGTTGAGCTCCTACGAGCAGTACTTC.

This clone was counted once. The chain couples TRBV7-2 to TRBJ1-6; 7 nucleotides line up with TRBD1. The CDR3 is 17 amino acids. Germline V gene lookup returns CDR1 SGHTA and CDR2 FQGNSA. Trimming cost V 0 bases and J 0 bases; bases outside gene matches: 2. The CDR3 DNA follows: TGTGCCAGCAGCTTAGCCGGGACAGCCTCCTATAATTCACCCCTCCACTTT. It encodes CASSLAGTASYNSPLHF.

The table lists this clone with a few counts. This rearrangement joins TRBV23-1 to TRBJ1-6; D is perhaps TRBD1 (6 bases). TRBV23-1 is reported as an ORF; its role is uncertain. The CDR3 runs to 15 residues. The V and J ends lost 3 bases and 0 bases respectively, with 6 bases between them. CDR3 sequence reads: CASSQGHSYNSPLHF. Written as DNA, the CDR3 is TGCGCCAGCAGTCAGGGACACTCCTATAATTCACCCCTCCACTTT.

The chain combines TRBV19 with TRBJ1-1; no firm D call. The germline V and J ends were trimmed by 3 bases and 1 base, with 6 bases remaining between them. Germline V gene sequence: CDR1 LNHDA, CDR2 SQIVND (reference sequence). The CDR3 has 13 amino acids. Here the CDR3 DNA reads TGTGCCAGTAGTATTACGGGGAACACTGAAGCTTTCTTT. It specifies CASSITGNTEAFF.

This clone showed up just a few times. V gene TRBV4-1 combines with J gene TRBJ2-3; the match to TRBD2 covers 8 bases. With V trimmed by 8 bases and J by 2 bases, 9 bases remained unmatched. Germline V CDR1 and CDR2: MGHRA, YSYEKL. The length of the CDR3 is 15 residues. CDR3: CASGGFGGDTDTQYF. The CDR3 DNA is TGCGCCAGCGGGGGCTTCGGGGGGGACACAGATACGCAGTATTTT.

The gene calls are TRBV7-2 and TRBJ2-2; D is possibly TRBD2 (5 bases). CDR3 length: 15 amino acids. The V gene's germline CDR1 is SGHTA and CDR2 FQGNSA. V was trimmed by 5 bases and J by 7 bases, leaving 17 bases between them. CDR3 bases: TGTGCCAGCAGCCCGCCCGGGGAGTATCGCGGGGAGCTGTTTTTT. This gives the protein CASSPPGEYRGELFF.

In its sample, this clone was seen once. The chain uses TRBV2 and TRBJ2-5; a weak D match, TRBD1 (9 bases). The CDR3 is 13 amino acids. Germline CDR1 and CDR2: SNHLY and FYNNEI. V was clipped by 7 bases and J by 5 bases, with 14 bases between them. CDR3 residues: CASTGGTGETQYF. CDR3 DNA: TGTGCCAGCACGGGAGGGACAGGGGAGACCCAGTACTTC.

V is TRBV3-1 (or the pseudogene TRBV3-2) and J is TRBJ1-6, with TRBD1 identical over 7 bases. CDR1 is LGHDT and CDR2 is YNNKEL in the germline V gene (reference sequence). There are 14 residues in the CDR3. The V segment lost 4 bases and the J segment 7 bases; nucleotides outside the gene matches: 4. Here the CDR3 DNA reads TGTGCCAGCAGCCTCGGACAGGCCAATTCACCCCTCCACTTT. Translating gives CASSLGQANSPLHF.

The chain recombines TRBV6-5 with TRBJ1-4; perhaps TRBD1 as D (5 bases). The CDR3 totals 15 residues. V lost 7 bases and J 0 bases, leaving 12 bases between the germline ends. Germline values: CDR1 MNHEY, CDR2 SVGAGI. CDR3 amino acids: CASTPGPSTNEKLFF. Written as DNA, the CDR3 is TGTGCCAGCACCCCAGGGCCCTCAACTAATGAAAAACTGTTTTTT.

V gene TRBV9 combines with J gene TRBJ1-2, with D tentatively TRBD1 (6 bases). The V gene's germline CDR1 is SGDLS and CDR2 YYNGEE. V was shortened by 0 bases and J by 4 bases, with 10 bases between the two germline ends. The CDR3 loop spans 14 amino acids. CDR3 in DNA: TGTGCCAGCAGCGTAGGCAGGGGCGGCTATGGCTACACCTTC. Protein product: CASSVGRGGYGYTF. Complete variable domain (other parts from reference TRBV9 and TRBJ1-2): DSGVTQTPKHLITATGQRVTLRCSPRSGDLSVYWYQQSLDQGLQFLIQYYNGEERAKGNILERFSAQQFPDLHSELNLSSLELGDSALYFCASSVGRGGYGYTFGSGTRLTVV.

V usage is TRBV19 and J usage is TRBJ2-2; 10 bases match TRBD2. The CDR3 is 18 amino acids. V trimming: 1 base; J trimming: 5 bases; junction bases outside the gene matches: 10. The germline V gene has CDR1 LNHDA and CDR2 SQIVND (reference sequence). CDR3 coding DNA: TGTGCCAGTAGTATAGTAGGTAGCGGGGGGATTCGGACCGGGGAGCTGTTTTTT. Translating gives CASSIVGSGGIRTGELFF.

J is TRBJ1-2 and V is TRBV19, with D possibly matching TRBD1 (5 bases). The CDR3 is made up of 13 amino acids. Between the trimmed V and J ends, which lost 5 bases and 5 bases, there was a span of 12 bases. Germline V gene sequence: CDR1 LNHDA, CDR2 SQIVND (reference sequence). The CDR3, as DNA: TGTGCCAGTAGTTCTCAGGCAGGGTATGGCTACACCTTC. Encoded protein: CASSSQAGYGYTF.

This chain links TRBV7-3 with TRBJ2-5; 8 bases are shared with TRBD1. CDR3 length: 16 residues. Losses at the gene ends were 5 bases for V and 5 bases for J; bases not matched to a gene: 13. Germline V gene lookup returns CDR1 SGHTA and CDR2 FQGTGA. CDR3 bases: TGTGCCAGCAGCCCGGGCGCACAGGGGGATGGTGAGACCCAGTACTTC. Protein: CASSPGAQGDGETQYF.